Listed below are T cell receptor beta chains from one sample, sequenced in a study of shared clonotypes between healthy human individuals. Repertoires were generated with immunoSEQ multiplex PCR, while TCRdb's copy carries only in-frame clones and drops some. The table records hundreds of thousands of clones, 73% of them present only once. Source material: memory CD4+ T cells sorted from blood. These receptors originate from a young woman in good health. CDR3s leave out the opening cysteine and the closing phenylalanine or tryptophan. Fields, in order: J gene, V gene, CDR3 protein.

TRBJ1-4 | TRBV20-1 | SAETGEKLF
TRBJ1-1 | TRBV6-5 | ASSYGSRGPTAF
TRBJ2-3 | TRBV7-2 | ASSDWGTGDTQY
TRBJ2-5 | TRBV7-3 | ASSKIGGGTETQY
TRBJ2-3 | TRBV4-1 | ASSQDPPGRMGDTQY
TRBJ2-7 | TRBV5-1 | ASSSGLAGEQY
TRBJ1-4 | TRBV18 | ASSWDINEKLF
TRBJ2-3 | TRBV18 | ASSPPENTDTQY
TRBJ1-1 | TRBV7-3 | ASSLTPLIRGDTEAF
TRBJ2-7 | TRBV13 | ASSLRLAGTQQY
TRBJ2-2 | TRBV11-2 | ASSLLAGDNTGELF
TRBJ2-5 | TRBV5-4 | ASSLAGTSSASGTQY
TRBJ2-1 | TRBV11-2 | ASSLLASFAEQF
TRBJ2-3 | TRBV7-3 | ASSLGTSGSTDTQY
TRBJ1-1 | TRBV10-3 | ATKDAGLNTEAF
TRBJ1-1 | TRBV2 | ASSESWVQGTEAF
TRBJ2-5 | TRBV9 | ASSPSGGTETQY
TRBJ2-1 | TRBV11-2 | ASSLTSGRAGNEQF
TRBJ2-1 | TRBV4-2 | ASSQGIVSSYNEQF
TRBJ2-5 | TRBV5-4 | ASSVGQAETQY
TRBJ1-1 | TRBV7-8 | ASSPRLQGGWLGDENTEAF
TRBJ2-1 | TRBV6-1 | ASSLSHQLAVEQF